This T cell receptor beta chain emerged from a study of T cells after yellow fever vaccination (dated by TCRdb to about 2019). Study-wide context: Libraries from fractions with low cell numbers were prepared with the SMART-Seq v4 Ultra Low Input RNA kit. To follow T-cell clones before and after primary and booster YFV17D yellow fever vaccination, bulk TCR alpha and beta repertoires were sequenced over time. Two healthy male donors, one aged 18 to 30 and one aged 30 to 40 years, were included in the cohort. Blood samples were taken at several timepoints before and after primary and secondary immunization, and bulk PBMC replicates and cell subsets were isolated. Broad study findings and their caveats: After the booster, most of the clones that had expanded following primary vaccination were detected again (almost 98% of CD4 and around 90% of CD8), which suggests that memory was broadly maintained. Because only two donors were included in the study, the extent to which the findings can be generalized is limited. Compared with the primary T-cell response, the secondary T-cell response was weaker but faster, peaking on day 5 rather than day 15. Computational filtering was needed because FACS-sorted repertoires could contain abundant contaminating clonotypes from the bulk population. A small share of clonotypes was detected in both CD4 and CD8 compartments, with the overlap likely arising from convergent recombination.

TCR cDNA was made using 5'RACE template switching, a step that added a universal primer site and unique molecular identifiers. Priming of cDNA synthesis was performed from both the TCR alpha and TCR beta constant segments. Libraries were amplified in two PCR steps, with sample barcodes and sequencing adapters added in the second step. Sequencing of libraries was performed on Illumina HiSeq 2500 (2x100 bp) or NovaSeq (2x150 bp). Concerning the study's data processing: Reads were demultiplexed and collapsed into UMI consensus sequences with MIGEC, and V(D)J alignment was performed with MiXCR. Using edgeR on replicate PBMC samples, clonotypes were called vaccine-responding if FDR was below 0.01 and the log2 fold change was above 5 up to day 15. Bulk clonotypes were assigned CD4 or CD8 identity according to which sequenced CD4 or CD8 repertoire held them at higher abundance. NS4B-specific clonotypes were defined as those at least 10-fold enriched in dextramer-positive over dextramer-negative fractions; CD4-biased clonotypes were excluded. The public reads were quality trimmed at Q25 with fastp and then assembled into clones with MiXCR by TCRdb, keeping productive beta chains. Each entry is one CDR3 protein sequence, shown with its most common DNA and genes. Here the V and J calls rest on TCRdb's processing, not on the authors' analysis. The sample profile shows approximately 85,000 distinct CDR3 sequences; 10% to 15% of them were found once. Just under 25% of the sample goes to the ten largest clones.

Explained via the paper, the treatment or condition label denotes: live attenuated yellow fever vaccine strain. PBMCs were isolated from peripheral blood using a standard Ficoll-Paque protocol. Epitope-specific CD8 T cells were sorted with a dextramer loaded with the yellow fever NS4B epitope peptide, and anti-CD3 and anti-CD8 staining was applied. RNA was extracted with TriZol from bulk PBMCs, CD4 and CD8 fractions, and dextramer-positive and dextramer-negative fractions. Concerning this clonotype: Qualities for individual bases were not recorded, and no much larger clone is one base off.

Trimming takes 0 bases from V and 7 bases from J, and the germline ends sit 14 bases apart. From the cysteine through the phenylalanine, the CDR3 covers 16 amino acids. CDR3 DNA is the only sequence kept; it has 48 bases, read in frame from the first base. CDR1 and CDR2 are read off the germline V gene as SGDLS and YYNGEE. The TCR was taken from a young man who received the YFV17D yellow fever vaccine. The sequence is built from TRBV9 and TRBJ1-6; there is no confident call for the D gene. The sequenced sample was CD8+ T cells not binding an NS4B(214-222) dextramer, sorted from PBMCs, obtained about 20 days after the first yellow fever vaccination. Taken with the paper, the label for cell subset or site translates to: NS4B epitope dextramer-negative CD8 T cells. The nucleotide sequence is given as TGTGCCAGCAGCGTAGGCAGCGGGTCAAGGAATTCACCCCTCCACTTT. Translated, it reads CASSVGSGSRNSPLHF.